This entry concerns a single T cell receptor beta chain. This record comes from a study of cytotoxic CD8 clonotypes in ibrutinib-treated CLL. The CDR3 is 12 residues long. CDR1 is SQVTM, CDR2 ANQGSEA, per germline. J gave up 6 bases and V 4 bases, and 2 bases lay outside the gene matches. TCRdb keeps only in-frame clones here, not all; method: immunoSEQ multiplex PCR. The sample includes under 200,000 clones, over 65% of them seen just once. Sequenced here: PBMCs, sampled after 12 months of ibrutinib treatment. The chain has TRBV29-1 and TRBJ1-1; TRBD1 agrees at 10 bases. The sequence was obtained from a human donor with chronic lymphocytic leukemia. CDR3 amino acids: CSVGTGGAEAFF. The CDR3 nucleotides are TGCAGCGTTGGGACAGGGGGAGCTGAAGCTTTCTTT.